The 2 T cell receptor beta chains presented below share a single source sample, sequenced in a study of blood T cell repertoires in COVID-19. The method was immunoSEQ multiplex PCR; TCRdb's version includes in-frame clones alone and lacks a portion of them. The sample contains approximately 280,000 clones, roughly 85% of which appear only once. Sequenced material: peripheral blood. Every receptor here comes from a man between 45 and 60 years old with active or convalescent COVID-19.

CDR3 DNA: TGTGCCTGGATAAAGCGGGACAGGGGATTTGGTGAGCAGTTCTTC. Its protein is CAWIKRDRGFGEQFF. The chain uses TRBV30 and TRBJ2-1; TRBD1 aligns across 10 bases. The V segment lost 4 bases and the J segment 9 bases; nucleotides outside the gene matches: 12. Germline CDR1 reads GTSNPN; CDR2 reads SVGIG (reference sequence). The CDR3 is 15 residues long.

This chain uses TRBV3-1 (or the pseudogene TRBV3-2) with TRBJ1-1; D is undetermined. V lost 1 base, J lost 7 bases, and 4 bases lay in between. This CDR3 has 11 amino acids. Looked up from germline, CDR1 is LGHDT and CDR2 is YNNKEL (reference sequence). The CDR3 here is CASSQVSEAFF. The CDR3 DNA reads TGTGCCAGCAGCCAAGTCAGTGAAGCTTTCTTT.